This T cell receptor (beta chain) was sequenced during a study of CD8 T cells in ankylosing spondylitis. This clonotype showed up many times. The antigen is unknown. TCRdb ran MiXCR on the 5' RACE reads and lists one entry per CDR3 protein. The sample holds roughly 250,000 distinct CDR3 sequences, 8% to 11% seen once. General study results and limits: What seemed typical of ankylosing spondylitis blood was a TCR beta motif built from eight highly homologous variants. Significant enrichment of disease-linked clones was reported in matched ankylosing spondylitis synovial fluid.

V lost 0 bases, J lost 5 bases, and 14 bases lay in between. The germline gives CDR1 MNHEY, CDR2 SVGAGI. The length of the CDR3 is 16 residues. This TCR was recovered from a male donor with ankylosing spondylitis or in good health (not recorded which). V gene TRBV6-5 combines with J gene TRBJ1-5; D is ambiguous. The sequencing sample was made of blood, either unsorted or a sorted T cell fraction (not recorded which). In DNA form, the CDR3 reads TGTGCCAGCAGTTACTCGGCTGGGGTCAGTGATCAGCCCCAGCATTTT. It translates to CASSYSAGVSDQPQHF.